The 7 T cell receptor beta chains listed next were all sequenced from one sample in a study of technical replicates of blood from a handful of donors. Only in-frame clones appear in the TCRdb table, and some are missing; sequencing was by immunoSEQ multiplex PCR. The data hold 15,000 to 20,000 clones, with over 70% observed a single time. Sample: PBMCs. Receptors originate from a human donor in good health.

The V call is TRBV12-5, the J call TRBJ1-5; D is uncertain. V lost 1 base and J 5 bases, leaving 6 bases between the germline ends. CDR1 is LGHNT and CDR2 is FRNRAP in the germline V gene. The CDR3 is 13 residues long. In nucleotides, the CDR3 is TGTGCTAGTGGTTTGGACGGAGATCAGCCCCAGCATTTT. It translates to CASGLDGDQPQHF.

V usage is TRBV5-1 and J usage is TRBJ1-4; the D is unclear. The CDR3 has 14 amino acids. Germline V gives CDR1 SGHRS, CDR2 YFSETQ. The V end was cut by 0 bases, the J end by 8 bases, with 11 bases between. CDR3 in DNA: TGCGCCAGCAGCTTGGGTGAGGGTGGAGAAAAACTGTTTTTT. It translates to CASSLGEGGEKLFF. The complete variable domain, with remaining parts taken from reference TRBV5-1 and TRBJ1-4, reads KAGVTQTPRYLIKTRGQQVTLSCSPISGHRSVSWYQQTPGQGLQFLFEYFSETQRNKGNFPGRFSGRQFSNSRSEMNVSTLELGDSALYLCASSLGEGGEKLFFGSGTQLSVL.

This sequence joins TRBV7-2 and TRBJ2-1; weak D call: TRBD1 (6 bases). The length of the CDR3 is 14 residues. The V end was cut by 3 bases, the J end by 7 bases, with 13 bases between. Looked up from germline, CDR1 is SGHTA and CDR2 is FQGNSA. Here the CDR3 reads CASSLMGATNEQFF. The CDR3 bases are TGTGCCAGCAGCTTGATGGGGGCCACAAATGAGCAGTTCTTC.

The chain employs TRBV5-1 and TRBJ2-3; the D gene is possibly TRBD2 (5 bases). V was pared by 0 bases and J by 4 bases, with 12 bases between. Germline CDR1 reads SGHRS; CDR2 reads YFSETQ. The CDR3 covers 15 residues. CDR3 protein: CASSLDSKEADTQYF. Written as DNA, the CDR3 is TGCGCCAGCAGCTTGGACAGCAAGGAGGCAGATACGCAGTATTTT.

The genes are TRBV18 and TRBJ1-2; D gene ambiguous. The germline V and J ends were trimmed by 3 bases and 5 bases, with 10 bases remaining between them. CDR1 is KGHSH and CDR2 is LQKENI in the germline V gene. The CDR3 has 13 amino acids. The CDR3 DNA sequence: TGTGCCAGCTCACCTACTGTTGAGTATGGCTACACCTTC. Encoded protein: CASSPTVEYGYTF.

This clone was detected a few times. The CDR3 reads CAWRTAGNTIYF. The CDR3 DNA reads as TGTGCCTGGAGGACAGCTGGAAACACCATATATTTT. The chain has TRBV30 and TRBJ1-3, with D tentatively TRBD1 (5 bases). The CDR3 spans 12 residues. The germline CDR1 and CDR2 sequences are GTSNPN and SVGIG (reference sequence). Trimming removed 3 bases at V and 2 bases at J, with 5 bases between.

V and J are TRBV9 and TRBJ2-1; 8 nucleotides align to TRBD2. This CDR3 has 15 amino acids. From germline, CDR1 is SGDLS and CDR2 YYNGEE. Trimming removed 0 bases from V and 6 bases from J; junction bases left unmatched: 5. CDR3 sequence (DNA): TGTGCCAGCAGCGTAGTCGGGAGGGCGGGCAATGAGCAGTTCTTC. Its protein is CASSVVGRAGNEQFF.